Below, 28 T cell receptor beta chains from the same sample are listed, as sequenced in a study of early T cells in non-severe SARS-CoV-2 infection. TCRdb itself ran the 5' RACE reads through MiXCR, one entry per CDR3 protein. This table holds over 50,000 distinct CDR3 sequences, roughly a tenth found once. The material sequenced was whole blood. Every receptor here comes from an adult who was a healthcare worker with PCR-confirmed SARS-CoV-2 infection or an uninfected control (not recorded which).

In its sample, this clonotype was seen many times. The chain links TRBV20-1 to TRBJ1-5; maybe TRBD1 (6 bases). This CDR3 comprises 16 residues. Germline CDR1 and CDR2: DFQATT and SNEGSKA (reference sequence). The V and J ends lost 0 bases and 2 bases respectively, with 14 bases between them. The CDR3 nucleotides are TGCAGTGCTAGAGACGGGGGCGAGCTAGGCAATCAGCCCCAGCATTTT. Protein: CSARDGGELGNQPQHF.

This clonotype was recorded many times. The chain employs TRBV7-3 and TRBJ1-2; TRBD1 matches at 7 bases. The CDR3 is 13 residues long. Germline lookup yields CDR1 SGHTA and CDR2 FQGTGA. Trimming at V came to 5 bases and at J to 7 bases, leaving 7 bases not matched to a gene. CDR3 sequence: CASSMGQFSGYTF. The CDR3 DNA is TGTGCCAGCAGCATGGGACAGTTTTCTGGCTACACCTTC.

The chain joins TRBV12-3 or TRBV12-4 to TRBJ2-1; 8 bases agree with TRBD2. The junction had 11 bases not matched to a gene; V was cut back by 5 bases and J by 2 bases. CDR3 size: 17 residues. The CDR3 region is CASSTPLSGLAYNEQFF. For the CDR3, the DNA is TGTGCCAGCAGTACTCCCCTATCGGGACTAGCCTACAATGAGCAGTTCTTC.

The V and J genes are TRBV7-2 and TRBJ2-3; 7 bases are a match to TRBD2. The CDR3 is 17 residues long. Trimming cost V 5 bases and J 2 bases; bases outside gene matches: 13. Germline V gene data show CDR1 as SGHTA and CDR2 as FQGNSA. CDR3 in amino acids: CASSDIPSGGATDTQYF. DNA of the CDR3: TGTGCCAGCAGCGATATTCCTAGCGGAGGGGCCACAGATACGCAGTATTTT.

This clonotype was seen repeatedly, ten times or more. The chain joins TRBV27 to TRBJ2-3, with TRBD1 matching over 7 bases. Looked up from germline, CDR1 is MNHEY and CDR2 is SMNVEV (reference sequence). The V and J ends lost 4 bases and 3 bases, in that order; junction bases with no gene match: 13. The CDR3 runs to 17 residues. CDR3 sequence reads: CASSSRMTGLETDTQYF. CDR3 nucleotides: TGTGCCAGCAGTTCTAGGATGACAGGGTTGGAAACAGATACGCAGTATTTT.

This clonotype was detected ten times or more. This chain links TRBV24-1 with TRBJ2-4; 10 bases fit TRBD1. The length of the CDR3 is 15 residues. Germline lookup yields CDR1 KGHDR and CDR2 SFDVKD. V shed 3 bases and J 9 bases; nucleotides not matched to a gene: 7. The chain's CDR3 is CATSDPGTGEGIQYF. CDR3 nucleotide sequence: TGTGCCACCAGTGATCCGGGGACAGGGGAGGGCATTCAGTACTTC.

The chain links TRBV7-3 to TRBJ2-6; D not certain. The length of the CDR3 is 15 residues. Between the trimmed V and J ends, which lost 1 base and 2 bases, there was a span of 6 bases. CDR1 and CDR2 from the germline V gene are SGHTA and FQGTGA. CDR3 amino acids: CASSLIGTGANVLTF. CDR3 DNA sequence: TGTGCCAGCAGCTTAATTGGAACTGGGGCCAACGTCCTGACTTTC.

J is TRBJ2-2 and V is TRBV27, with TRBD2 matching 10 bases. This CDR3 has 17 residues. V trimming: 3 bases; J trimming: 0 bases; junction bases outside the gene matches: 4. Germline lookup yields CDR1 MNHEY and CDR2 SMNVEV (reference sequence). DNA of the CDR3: TGTGCCAGCAGTTTGGCTAGCGGGGGTACGAACACCGGGGAGCTGTTTTTT. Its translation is CASSLASGGTNTGELFF.

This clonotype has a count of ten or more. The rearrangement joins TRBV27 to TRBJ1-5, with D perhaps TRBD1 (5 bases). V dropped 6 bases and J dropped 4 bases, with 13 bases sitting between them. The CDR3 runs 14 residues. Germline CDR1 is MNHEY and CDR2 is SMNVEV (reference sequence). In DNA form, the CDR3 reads TGTGCCAGCAGAAACCTCAGGGCAAATCAGCCCCAGCATTTT. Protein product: CASRNLRANQPQHF.

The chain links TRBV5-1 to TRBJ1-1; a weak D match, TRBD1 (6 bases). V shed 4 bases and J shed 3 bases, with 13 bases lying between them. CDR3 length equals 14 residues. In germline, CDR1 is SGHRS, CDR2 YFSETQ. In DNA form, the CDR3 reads TGCGCCAGCAGCCCGATGGGGGGGCACACTGAAGCTTTCTTT. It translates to CASSPMGGHTEAFF.

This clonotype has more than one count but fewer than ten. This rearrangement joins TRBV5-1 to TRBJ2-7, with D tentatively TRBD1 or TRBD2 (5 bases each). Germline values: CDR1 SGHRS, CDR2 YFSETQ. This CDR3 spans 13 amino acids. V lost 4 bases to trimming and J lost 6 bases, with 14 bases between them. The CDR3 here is CASSLGPTGEQYV. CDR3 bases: TGCGCCAGCAGCCTGGGACCGACCGGCGAGCAGTACGTC.

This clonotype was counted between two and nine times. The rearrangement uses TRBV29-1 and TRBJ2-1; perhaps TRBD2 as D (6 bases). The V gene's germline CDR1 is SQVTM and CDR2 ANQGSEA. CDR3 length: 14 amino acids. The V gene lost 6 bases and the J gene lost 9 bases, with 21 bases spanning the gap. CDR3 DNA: TGCAGCGTATCAATGCCTCGGGGAGGCAGTGAGCAGTTCTTC. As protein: CSVSMPRGGSEQFF.

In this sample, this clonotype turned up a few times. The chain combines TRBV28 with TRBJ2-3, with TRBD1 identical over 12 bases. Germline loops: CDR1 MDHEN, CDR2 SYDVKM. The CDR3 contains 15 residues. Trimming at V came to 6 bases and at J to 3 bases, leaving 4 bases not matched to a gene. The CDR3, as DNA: TGTGCCAGCAGGAAGGGACAGGGGGCTACAGATACGCAGTATTTT. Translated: CASRKGQGATDTQYF.

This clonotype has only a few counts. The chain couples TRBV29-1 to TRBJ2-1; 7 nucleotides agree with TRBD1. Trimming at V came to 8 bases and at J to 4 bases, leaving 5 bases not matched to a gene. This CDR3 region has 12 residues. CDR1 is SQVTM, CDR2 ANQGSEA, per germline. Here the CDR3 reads CSSTGQYNEQFF. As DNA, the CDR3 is TGCAGCTCCACGGGACAGTACAATGAGCAGTTCTTC.

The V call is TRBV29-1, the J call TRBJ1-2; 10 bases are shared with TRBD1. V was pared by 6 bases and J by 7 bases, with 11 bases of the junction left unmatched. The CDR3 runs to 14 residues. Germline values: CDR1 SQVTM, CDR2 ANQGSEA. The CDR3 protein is CSVSLRQGAPGYTF. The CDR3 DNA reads TGCAGCGTATCGTTGAGACAGGGGGCGCCTGGCTACACCTTC.

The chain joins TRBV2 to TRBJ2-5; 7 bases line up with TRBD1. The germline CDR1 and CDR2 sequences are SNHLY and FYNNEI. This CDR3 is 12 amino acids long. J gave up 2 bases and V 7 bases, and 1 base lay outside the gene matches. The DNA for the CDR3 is TGTGCCAGCAAGGGGGCTCAAGAGACCCAGTACTTC. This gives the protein CASKGAQETQYF.

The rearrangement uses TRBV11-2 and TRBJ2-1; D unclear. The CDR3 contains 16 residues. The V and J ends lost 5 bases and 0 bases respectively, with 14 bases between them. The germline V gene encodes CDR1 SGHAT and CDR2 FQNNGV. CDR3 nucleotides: TGTGCCAGCAGCCAACTTTCAGCTAGCTCCTACAATGAGCAGTTCTTC. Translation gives CASSQLSASSYNEQFF. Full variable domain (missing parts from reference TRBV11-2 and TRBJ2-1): EAGVAQSPRYKIIEKRQSVAFWCNPISGHATLYWYQQILGQGPKLLIQFQNNGVVDDSQLPKDRFSAERLKGVDSTLKIQPAKLEDSAVYLCASSQLSASSYNEQFFGPGTRLTVL.

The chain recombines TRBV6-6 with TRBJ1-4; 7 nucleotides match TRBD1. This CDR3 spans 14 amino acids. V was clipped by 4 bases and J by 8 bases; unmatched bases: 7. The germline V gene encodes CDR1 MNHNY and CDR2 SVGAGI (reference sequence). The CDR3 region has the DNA TGTGCCAGCAGTTCAAGCAGGGGGAAGGAAAAACTGTTTTTT. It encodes CASSSSRGKEKLFF.

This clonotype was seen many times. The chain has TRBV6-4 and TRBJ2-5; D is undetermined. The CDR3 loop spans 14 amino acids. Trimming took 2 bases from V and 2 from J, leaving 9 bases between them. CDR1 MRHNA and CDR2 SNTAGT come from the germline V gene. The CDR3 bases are TGTGCCAGCAGTGACGGTCTACCGCAAGAGACCCAGTACTTC. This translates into CASSDGLPQETQYF.

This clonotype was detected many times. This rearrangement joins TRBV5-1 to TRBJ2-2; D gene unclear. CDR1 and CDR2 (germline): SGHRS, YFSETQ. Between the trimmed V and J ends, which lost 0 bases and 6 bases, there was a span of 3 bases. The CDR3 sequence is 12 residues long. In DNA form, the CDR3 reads TGCGCCAGCAGCTTGGAGGCCGGGGAGCTGTTTTTT. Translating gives CASSLEAGELFF.

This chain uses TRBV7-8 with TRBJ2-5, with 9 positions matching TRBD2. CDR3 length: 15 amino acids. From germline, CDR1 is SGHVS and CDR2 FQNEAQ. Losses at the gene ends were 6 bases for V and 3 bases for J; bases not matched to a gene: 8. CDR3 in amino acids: CASRAGTSPKETQYF. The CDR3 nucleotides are TGTGCCAGCAGAGCCGGGACTAGCCCGAAAGAGACCCAGTACTTC. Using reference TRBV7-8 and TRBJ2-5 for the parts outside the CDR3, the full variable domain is GAGVSQSPRYKVAKRGQDVALRCDPISGHVSLFWYQQALGQGPEFLTYFQNEAQLDKSGLPSDRFFAERPEGSVSTLKIQRTQQEDSAVYLCASRAGTSPKETQYFGPGTRLLVL.

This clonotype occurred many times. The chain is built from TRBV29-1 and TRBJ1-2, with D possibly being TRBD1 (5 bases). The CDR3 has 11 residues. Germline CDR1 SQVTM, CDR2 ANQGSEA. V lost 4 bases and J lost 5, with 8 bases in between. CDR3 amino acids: CSVVGDYGYTF. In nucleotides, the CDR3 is TGCAGCGTTGTGGGGGATTATGGCTACACCTTC.

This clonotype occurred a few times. This chain's CDR3 is CASSLGRVGGYTF. The DNA of the CDR3 is TGTGCCAGCAGTTTAGGCAGGGTTGGCGGCTACACCTTC. The V call is TRBV27, the J call TRBJ1-2; possibly TRBD1 for D (5 bases). V shed 2 bases and J shed 8 bases, with 12 bases lying between them. Germline-derived CDR1 and CDR2 are MNHEY and SMNVEV (reference sequence). The CDR3 has 13 amino acids.

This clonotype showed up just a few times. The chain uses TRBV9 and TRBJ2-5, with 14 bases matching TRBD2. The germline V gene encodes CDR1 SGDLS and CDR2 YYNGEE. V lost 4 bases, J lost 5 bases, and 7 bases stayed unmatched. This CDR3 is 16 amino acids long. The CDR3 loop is CASSMGTSGGRETQYF. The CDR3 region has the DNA TGTGCCAGCAGCATGGGGACTAGCGGGGGCCGGGAGACCCAGTACTTC.

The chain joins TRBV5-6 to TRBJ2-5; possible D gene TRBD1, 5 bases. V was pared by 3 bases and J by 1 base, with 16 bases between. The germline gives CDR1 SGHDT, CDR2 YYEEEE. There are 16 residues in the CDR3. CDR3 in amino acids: CASSYDPSGFQETQYF. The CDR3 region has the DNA TGTGCCAGCAGCTATGACCCCTCAGGGTTCCAAGAGACCCAGTACTTC.

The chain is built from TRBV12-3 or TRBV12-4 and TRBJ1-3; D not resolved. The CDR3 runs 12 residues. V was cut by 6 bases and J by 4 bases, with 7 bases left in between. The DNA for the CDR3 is TGTGCCAGCAGGAACGGAGGAAACACCATATATTTT. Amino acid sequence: CASRNGGNTIYF.

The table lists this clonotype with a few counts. CDR3 in amino acids: CASSQAGTGKETQYF. For the CDR3, the DNA is TGCGCCAGCAGCCAAGCCGGGACAGGGAAAGAGACCCAGTACTTC. This chain joins TRBV4-1 and TRBJ2-5, with 9 nucleotides matching TRBD1. CDR1 MGHRA and CDR2 YSYEKL come from the germline V gene. V was pared by 1 base and J by 3 bases, with 3 bases of the junction left unmatched. The CDR3 totals 15 residues.

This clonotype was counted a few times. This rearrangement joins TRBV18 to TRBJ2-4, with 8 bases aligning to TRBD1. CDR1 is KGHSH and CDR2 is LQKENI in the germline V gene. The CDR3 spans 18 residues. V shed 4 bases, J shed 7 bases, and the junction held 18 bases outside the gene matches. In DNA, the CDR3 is TGTGCCAGCTCACTCATATTTAGTTCAGGGGGCAGCGGGAACATTCAGTACTTC. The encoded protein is CASSLIFSSGGSGNIQYF.